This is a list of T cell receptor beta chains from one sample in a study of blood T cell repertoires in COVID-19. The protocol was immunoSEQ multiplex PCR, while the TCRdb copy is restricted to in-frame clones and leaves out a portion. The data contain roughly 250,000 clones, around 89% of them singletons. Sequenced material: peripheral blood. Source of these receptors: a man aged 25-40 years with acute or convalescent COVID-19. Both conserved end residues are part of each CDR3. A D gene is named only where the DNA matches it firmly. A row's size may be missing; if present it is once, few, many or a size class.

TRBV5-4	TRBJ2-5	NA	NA	CASRYAGGEKETQYF	TGTGCCAGCCGTTACGCCGGAGGGGAGAAAGAGACCCAGTACTTC
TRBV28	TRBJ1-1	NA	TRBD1	CASSIRQGASNTEAFF	TGTGCCAGCAGTATTAGACAGGGGGCCTCGAACACTGAAGCTTTCTTT
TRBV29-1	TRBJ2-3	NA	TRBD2	CSVQTSGRADTQYF	TGCAGCGTCCAGACTAGCGGGAGGGCCGATACGCAGTATTTT
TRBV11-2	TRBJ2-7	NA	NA	CASSFGDIGPYEQYF	TGTGCCAGCAGCTTTGGGGACATTGGCCCCTACGAGCAGTACTTC
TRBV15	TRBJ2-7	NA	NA	CATSRSIGGRKDEQYF	TGTGCCACCAGCAGATCAATTGGGGGGAGGAAAGACGAGCAGTACTTC
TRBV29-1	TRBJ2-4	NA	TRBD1	CSVEATGDLGKNIQYF	TGCAGCGTTGAAGCGACAGGGGATCTGGGCAAAAACATTCAGTACTTC
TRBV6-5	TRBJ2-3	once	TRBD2	CASSYRLAVDTQYF	TGTGCCAGCAGTTACCGACTAGCCGTAGATACGCAGTATTTT
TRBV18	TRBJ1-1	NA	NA	CASSPPLRGRTEAFF	TGTGCCAGCTCACCACCTCTCCGGGGGAGGACTGAAGCTTTCTTT
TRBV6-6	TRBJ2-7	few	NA	CASSYGASGQYF	TGTGCCAGCAGTTACGGCGCATCGGGGCAGTACTTC
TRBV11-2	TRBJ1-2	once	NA	CASSLWRVDYGYTF	TGTGCCAGCAGCTTATGGCGGGTAGACTATGGCTACACCTTC
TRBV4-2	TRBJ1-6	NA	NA	CASSQAPPREVGLPLHF	TGTGCCAGCAGCCAAGCTCCCCCGCGGGAGGTCGGATTACCCCTCCACTTT
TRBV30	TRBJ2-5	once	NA	CAWSGQGELGETQYF	TGTGCCTGGAGTGGCCAGGGTGAGTTAGGAGAGACCCAGTACTTC
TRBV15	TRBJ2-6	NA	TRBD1	CATTRQGNSGANVLTF	TGTGCCACCACTCGACAGGGTAACTCTGGGGCCAACGTCCTGACTTTC
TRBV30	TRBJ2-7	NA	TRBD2	CAWSKSGSRYEQYF	TGTGCCTGGAGTAAAAGCGGGAGTCGGTACGAGCAGTACTTC
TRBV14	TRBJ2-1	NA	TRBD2	CASSPQLAGGRNEQFF	TGTGCCAGCAGCCCGCAATTGGCGGGGGGGAGAAATGAGCAGTTCTTC
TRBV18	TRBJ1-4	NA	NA	CASSRQAVSNEKLFF	TGTGCCAGCTCACGACAGGCCGTCAGTAATGAAAAACTGTTTTTT
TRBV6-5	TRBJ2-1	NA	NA	CASTGNNEQFF	TGTGCCAGCACCGGGAACAATGAGCAGTTCTTC
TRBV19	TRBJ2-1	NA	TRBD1	CATFDRGNEQFF	TGTGCCACCTTTGACAGGGGTAATGAGCAGTTCTTC
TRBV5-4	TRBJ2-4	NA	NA	CASSSAGSKNIQYF	TGTGCCAGCAGCTCCGCGGGATCCAAAAACATTCAGTACTTC
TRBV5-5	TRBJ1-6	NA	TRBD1	CASSSKTGGQNSPLHF	TGTGCCAGCAGCTCCAAGACAGGGGGACAAAATTCACCCCTCCACTTT
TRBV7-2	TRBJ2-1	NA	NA	CASSLGDWLGDPSDNEQFF	TGTGCCAGCAGCTTAGGGGACTGGCTAGGGGATCCCTCGGACAATGAGCAGTTCTTC
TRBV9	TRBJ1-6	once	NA	CASSGEGSNSPLHF	TGTGCCAGCAGCGGGGAGGGTTCGAATTCACCCCTCCACTTT
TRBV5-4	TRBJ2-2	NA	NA	CASSQPQGSGELFF	TGTGCCAGCAGCCAACCGCAGGGAAGCGGGGAGCTGTTTTTT
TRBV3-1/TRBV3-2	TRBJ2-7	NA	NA	CASSPTRGLTNEQYF	TGTGCCAGCAGCCCGACAAGGGGCCTGACGAACGAGCAGTACTTC
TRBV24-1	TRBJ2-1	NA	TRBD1	CATSDPPQSKSGTGNDNEQFF	TGTGCCACCAGTGATCCCCCCCAAAGCAAATCCGGGACAGGGAATGACAATGAGCAGTTCTTC
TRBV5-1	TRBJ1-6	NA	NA	CASSLAENYNSPLHF	TGCGCCAGCAGCTTGGCAGAAAACTATAATTCACCCCTCCACTTT
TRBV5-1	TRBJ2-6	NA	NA	CASSLVGSSGANVLTF	TGCGCCAGCAGCTTGGTGGGGAGCTCTGGGGCCAACGTCCTGACTTTC
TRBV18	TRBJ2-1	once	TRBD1	CASSPRQGYNEQFF	TGTGCCAGCTCACCCCGACAGGGTTACAATGAGCAGTTCTTC
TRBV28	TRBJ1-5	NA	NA	CASGREQPQHF	TGTGCCAGCGGCCGGGAACAGCCCCAGCATTTT
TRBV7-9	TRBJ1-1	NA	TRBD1	CASSPGTGVNTEAFF	TGTGCCAGCAGTCCCGGGACAGGGGTTAACACTGAAGCTTTCTTT
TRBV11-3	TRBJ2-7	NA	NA	CASSTGQSQYF	TGTGCCAGCAGCACCGGACAGTCGCAGTACTTC
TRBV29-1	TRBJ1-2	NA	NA	CSVEPTYGGYTF	TGCAGCGTGGAACCGACATACGGTGGCTACACCTTC
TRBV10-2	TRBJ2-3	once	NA	CASHRGTSTDTQYF	TGCGCCAGTCATCGGGGGACTAGCACAGATACGCAGTATTTT
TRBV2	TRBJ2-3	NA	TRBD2	CASTWRTSGGSTDTQYF	TGTGCCAGCACCTGGCGTACTAGCGGGGGGAGCACAGATACGCAGTATTTT
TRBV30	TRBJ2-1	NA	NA	CAWSVPRAGGGGEQFF	TGTGCCTGGAGTGTTCCCAGAGCAGGGGGAGGTGGTGAGCAGTTCTTC
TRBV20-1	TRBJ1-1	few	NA	CSASDPRSKNEAFF	TGCAGTGCTAGTGACCCGAGATCCAAAAATGAAGCTTTCTTT
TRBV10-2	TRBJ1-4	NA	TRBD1	CASKDRDRGGEKLFF	TGCGCCAGCAAGGACCGGGACAGGGGCGGGGAAAAACTGTTTTTT
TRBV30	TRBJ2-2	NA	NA	CALVRGNTGELFF	TGTGCCTTGGTGCGGGGTAACACCGGGGAGCTGTTTTTT
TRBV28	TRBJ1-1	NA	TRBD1	CASSLGIAGQVNTEAFF	TGTGCCAGCAGTTTAGGGATCGCCGGACAGGTGAACACTGAAGCTTTCTTT
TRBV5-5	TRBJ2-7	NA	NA	CASSLTRQGPYEQYF	TGTGCCAGCAGCTTGACCAGGCAGGGCCCCTACGAGCAGTACTTC
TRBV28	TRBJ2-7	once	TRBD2	CASTLGREGYEQYF	TGTGCCAGCACCCTAGGGCGGGAGGGCTACGAGCAGTACTTC
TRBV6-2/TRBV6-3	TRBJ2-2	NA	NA	CASSYSVAVTGELFF	TGTGCCAGCAGTTACTCCGTGGCCGTCACCGGGGAGCTGTTTTTT
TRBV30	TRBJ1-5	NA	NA	CAWSVLPKHQPQHF	TGTGCCTGGAGTGTACTTCCAAAACATCAGCCCCAGCATTTT
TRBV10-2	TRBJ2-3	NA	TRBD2	CASTRGGLATADTQYF	TGCGCCAGCACCCGTGGGGGACTAGCGACTGCAGATACGCAGTATTTT
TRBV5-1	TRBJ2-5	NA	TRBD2	CASSWPSGGNIETQYF	TGCGCCAGCAGCTGGCCTAGCGGGGGTAATATAGAGACCCAGTACTTC
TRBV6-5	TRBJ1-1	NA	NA	CASSLIVNTEAFF	TGTGCCAGCAGTTTAATTGTGAACACTGAAGCTTTCTTT
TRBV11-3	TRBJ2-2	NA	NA	CASSFSGSTGELFF	TGTGCCAGCAGCTTTAGCGGCTCTACCGGGGAGCTGTTTTTT
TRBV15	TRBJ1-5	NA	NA	CATSRAGGAGRRQPQHF	TGTGCCACCAGCAGAGCGGGCGGAGCAGGGCGGCGGCAGCCCCAGCATTTT
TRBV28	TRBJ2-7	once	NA	CASSAWTEQYF	TGTGCCAGCAGTGCTTGGACAGAGCAGTACTTC
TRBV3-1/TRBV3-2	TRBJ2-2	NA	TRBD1	CASSQYRGAGELFF	TGTGCCAGCAGCCAATACAGGGGGGCCGGGGAGCTGTTTTTT
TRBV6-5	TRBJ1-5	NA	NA	CATRAGGNQPQHF	TGTGCCACCAGGGCGGGCGGCAATCAGCCCCAGCATTTT
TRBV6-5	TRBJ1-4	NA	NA	CASSYGVNEKLFF	TGTGCCAGCAGTTACGGAGTCAATGAAAAACTGTTTTTT
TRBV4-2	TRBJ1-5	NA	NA	CASSQDMTAYSNQPQHF	TGTGCCAGCAGCCAAGATATGACAGCATATAGCAATCAGCCCCAGCATTTT
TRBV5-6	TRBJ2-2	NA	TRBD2	CASSLATSGEAGELFF	TGTGCCAGCAGCTTGGCTACTAGCGGGGAGGCCGGGGAGCTGTTTTTT
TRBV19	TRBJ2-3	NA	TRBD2	CASKPGGIPDTQYF	TGTGCCAGTAAGCCGGGAGGAATCCCAGATACGCAGTATTTT